This T cell receptor (beta chain) stems from a study of regulatory T cells in long-lasting Graves disease. Study-level information: Graves' patients (newly diagnosed) had been on antithyroid drugs under 3 months.

The study's findings and limits: Public clonotype sharing was higher in persistent than newly diagnosed patients.

With 5 bases removed from V and 1 base from J, the gap between germline ends came to 10 bases. Germline V gene lookup returns CDR1 SGHTA and CDR2 FQGNSA. This CDR3 is 14 amino acids long. TCR beta libraries were built with iRepertoire HTBI primers and Arm-PCR of CDR3 regions. Each CDR3 protein gets one entry after TCRdb re-called the multiplex PCR reads with MiXCR. Of 580,000 or so distinct CDR3 sequences in the sample, around 16% are singletons; the top ten hold around 12%. This clonotype was detected only once. The antigen is undetermined. Time point: newly diagnosed GD, antithyroid drugs for less than 3 months. PBMC RNA served as the TCR library source. Another study also made use of these data, one on T cells in Graves' hyperthyroidism and ophthalmopathy.

This clonotype was sampled from a man aged 18 to 30 with Graves disease. Sequences were derived from peripheral blood mononuclear cells (PBMCs), sampled at new diagnosis, from a patient treated with antithyroid drugs. The chain combines TRBV7-2 with TRBJ2-3, with no clear D. The CDR3 spells CASSIIAGTDTQYF. DNA of the CDR3: TGTGCCAGCAGCATAATCGCAGGCACAGATACGCAGTATTTT.